These 30 T cell receptor beta chains came from one sample sequenced in a study of blood T cell repertoires in COVID-19. Method: immunoSEQ multiplex PCR; TCRdb's copy keeps in-frame clones and lacks some. In the table there are around 76,000 clones, less than 90% of which are singletons. What was sequenced was peripheral blood. Source of these receptors: a man between 50 and 59 years old with COVID-19, enrolled during active disease.

The chain is built from TRBV28 and TRBJ1-6, with D maybe TRBD1 (5 bases). Germline CDR1 MDHEN, CDR2 SYDVKM. This CDR3 region has 13 residues. The V and J ends lost 6 bases and 9 bases respectively, with 12 bases between them. The CDR3 sequence is CASSDLRVSPLHF. The CDR3 region has the DNA TGTGCCAGCAGCGATCTCAGGGTTTCACCCCTCCACTTT.

This rearrangement joins TRBV25-1 to TRBJ1-1; 9 bases map to TRBD1. CDR1 MGHDK and CDR2 SYGVNS come from the germline V gene. J was trimmed by 3 bases and V by 5 bases; bases with no gene match: 10. This CDR3 has 16 residues. CDR3 DNA sequence: TGTGCCAGCAGTCCACAGGGGGCAGGGAAATACACTGAAGCTTTCTTT. Translating gives CASSPQGAGKYTEAFF.

The V and J genes are TRBV4-2 and TRBJ1-5; 8 bases align to TRBD1. Per the germline V gene, CDR1 is LGHNA and CDR2 is YNFKEQ. J gave up 3 bases and V 0 bases, and 4 bases lay outside the gene matches. There are 16 residues in the CDR3. Here the CDR3 DNA reads TGTGCCAGCAGCCAAGATAGGACAGGGTTCAATCAGCCCCAGCATTTT. It encodes CASSQDRTGFNQPQHF.

The chain joins TRBV11-2 to TRBJ2-1; weak D call: TRBD2 (5 bases). Between the trimmed V and J ends, which lost 0 bases and 10 bases, there was a span of 10 bases. The CDR3 loop spans 13 amino acids. The germline V gene encodes CDR1 SGHAT and CDR2 FQNNGV. Here the CDR3 reads CASSLESGAEQFF. The CDR3, as DNA: TGTGCCAGCAGCTTAGAGAGCGGAGCAGAGCAGTTCTTC.

This clone is termed medium-sized (0.01 to 0.1%). The rearrangement links TRBV25-1 to TRBJ1-1, with 8 bases matching TRBD1. The V and J ends lost 8 bases and 5 bases, in that order; junction bases with no gene match: 7. Germline V gene lookup returns CDR1 MGHDK and CDR2 SYGVNS. This CDR3 region has 13 residues. CDR3 sequence: CASGSQGGTEAFF. The DNA of the CDR3 is TGTGCCAGCGGGTCACAGGGGGGTACTGAAGCTTTCTTT.

The gene calls are TRBV2 and TRBJ2-7; D might be TRBD2 (5 bases). Trimming cost V 6 bases and J 3 bases, with 27 bases left between them. Germline V gives CDR1 SNHLY, CDR2 FYNNEI. The CDR3 extends over 18 amino acids. CDR3 in amino acids: CASRPPAGTSSPFYEQYF. The CDR3 DNA reads as TGTGCCAGCAGACCCCCGGCAGGTACTAGTTCCCCATTCTACGAGCAGTACTTC.

V and J are TRBV29-1 and TRBJ1-2; D perhaps matches TRBD1 (5 bases). The V end lost 3 bases, the J end lost 3 bases, and 14 bases lay between the germline ends. CDR3 length: 14 amino acids. CDR1 is SQVTM and CDR2 is ANQGSEA in the germline V gene. The CDR3 DNA is TGCAGCGTTGAGAACGACAGTCGTGACTATGGCTACACCTTC. This translates into CSVENDSRDYGYTF.

Only one count was recorded for this clone. The rearrangement uses TRBV7-9 and TRBJ2-1, with D unresolved. The CDR3 has 15 residues. The ends were cut back, 5 bases at V and 5 bases at J, with 16 bases in the middle. Germline V CDR1 and CDR2: SEHNR, FQNEAQ (reference sequence). The CDR3 bases are TGTGCCAGCAGCCATCCAACCTCGACACACAATGAGCAGTTCTTC. Translating gives CASSHPTSTHNEQFF.

The sample holds a few counts of this clone. This sequence joins TRBV30 and TRBJ2-7, with D perhaps TRBD2 (7 bases). CDR1 is GTSNPN, CDR2 SVGIG, per germline (reference sequence). V lost 5 bases to trimming and J lost 12 bases, with 14 bases between them. CDR3 length equals 10 residues. The CDR3 protein is CAWGEGGLYF. CDR3 in DNA: TGTGCCTGGGGCGAGGGGGGGCTGTACTTC.

J is TRBJ2-6 and V is TRBV19; no reliable D call. The germline CDR1 and CDR2 sequences are LNHDA and SQIVND (reference sequence). The V end was cut by 7 bases, the J end by 2 bases, with 3 bases between. This CDR3 spans 12 amino acids. This chain's CDR3 is CASTAGANVLTF. The DNA of the CDR3 is TGTGCCAGTACTGCTGGGGCCAACGTCCTGACTTTC. Supplemented by reference TRBV19 and TRBJ2-6, the full variable domain reads DGGITQSPKYLFRKEGQNVTLSCEQNLNHDAMYWYRQDPGQGLRLIYYSQIVNDFQKGDIAEGYSVSREKKESFPLTVTSAQKNPTAFYLCASTAGANVLTFGAGSRLTVL.

V usage is TRBV9 and J usage is TRBJ2-7; 7 bases line up with TRBD1. The J segment lost 2 bases and the V segment lost 4 bases, leaving 6 bases of the junction unmatched. Germline-derived CDR1 and CDR2 are SGDLS and YYNGEE. This CDR3 has 14 residues. CDR3 sequence reads: CASSFRDSPYEQYF. CDR3 nucleotides: TGTGCCAGCAGCTTCCGGGACAGCCCCTACGAGCAGTACTTC.

This rearrangement joins TRBV19 to TRBJ1-1; perhaps TRBD1 as D (6 bases). V dropped 6 bases and J dropped 0 bases, with 11 bases sitting between them. CDR3 size: 14 residues. Germline V gene sequence: CDR1 LNHDA, CDR2 SQIVND (reference sequence). The CDR3 coding sequence is TGTGCCAGTAGCCGAGGACAGTTGAACACTGAAGCTTTCTTT. Translation gives CASSRGQLNTEAFF.

This rearrangement joins TRBV28 to TRBJ1-4; 9 bases match TRBD1. Per the germline V gene, CDR1 is MDHEN and CDR2 is SYDVKM. The CDR3 length is 12 residues. Trimming took 10 bases from V and 7 from J; bases not matched to a gene: 4. Here the CDR3 reads CATQGASEKLFF. CDR3 nucleotides: TGTGCCACACAGGGGGCGAGTGAAAAACTGTTTTTT.

The genes are TRBV20-1 and TRBJ2-4; TRBD1 is a possible D gene (8 bases). V was trimmed by 3 bases and J by 9 bases, leaving 18 bases between them. The CDR3 consists of 14 residues. Germline V gene data show CDR1 as DFQATT and CDR2 as SNEGSKA (reference sequence). This CDR3 is CSASRPGGGSIQYF. The CDR3 DNA is TGCAGTGCTAGTCGGCCAGGGGGCGGGAGCATTCAGTACTTC.

The chain's CDR3 is CASSSLSTSGIGGELFF. The DNA for the CDR3 is TGCGCCAGCAGCTCTCTATCGACTAGCGGGATAGGCGGGGAGCTGTTTTTT. The chain uses TRBV5-1 and TRBJ2-2; 11 nucleotides align to TRBD2. The CDR3 runs to 17 residues. V dropped 3 bases and J dropped 7; count of bases not matched to a gene: 11. The V gene's germline CDR1 is SGHRS and CDR2 YFSETQ.

The gene calls are TRBV6-1 and TRBJ1-1; D call uncertain. Germline V lookup: CDR1 MNHNS, CDR2 SASEGT. V lost 2 bases and J 2 bases, leaving 12 bases between the germline ends. This CDR3 spans 15 amino acids. The CDR3 DNA reads as TGTGCCAGCAGTGAATTTGCGAATCTCAACACTGAAGCTTTCTTT. Its protein product is CASSEFANLNTEAFF.

The DNA of the CDR3 is TGTGCCAGCAGCGCTACAGGGTACAATGAGCAGTTCTTC. Translated, it gives CASSATGYNEQFF. The chain carries TRBV9 and TRBJ2-1; D might be TRBD1 (6 bases). Germline lookup yields CDR1 SGDLS and CDR2 YYNGEE. V was clipped by 3 bases and J by 4 bases, with 8 bases between them. This CDR3 is built from 13 residues.

The chain uses TRBV30 and TRBJ2-4, with D maybe TRBD2 (6 bases). CDR1 GTSNPN and CDR2 SVGIG come from the germline V gene (reference sequence). V was shortened by 8 bases and J by 9 bases, with 14 bases between the two germline ends. The CDR3 spans 11 residues. CDR3 DNA sequence: TGTGCCGGCACCCTCGGGGGCATTCAGTACTTC. Its translation is CAGTLGGIQYF.

There are a few counts of this clone. This sequence joins TRBV2 and TRBJ1-5, with a tentative D call TRBD1 (5 bases). Germline assignment: CDR1 SNHLY and CDR2 FYNNEI. V dropped 6 bases and J dropped 7 bases, with 13 bases sitting between them. The CDR3 spans 13 residues. CDR3 in DNA: TGTGCCAGCAGCCCAGGGTTTAGACAGCCCCAGCATTTT. Amino acids: CASSPGFRQPQHF.

The chain recombines TRBV28 with TRBJ1-1; no reliable D call. This CDR3 comprises 13 residues. Germline V CDR1 and CDR2: MDHEN, SYDVKM. The germline V and J ends were trimmed by 5 bases and 11 bases, with 18 bases remaining between them. The CDR3 DNA reads as TGTGCCAGCAGTCACCCCCGGGAGCCCGGGGCTTTCTTT. This codes for CASSHPREPGAFF.

The chain employs TRBV5-8 and TRBJ1-6, with a possible D match to TRBD1 (5 bases). The CDR3 contains 14 residues. The V end lost 4 bases, the J end lost 6 bases, and 11 bases lay between the germline ends. Germline V gene lookup returns CDR1 SGHTS and CDR2 YDEGEE. DNA of the CDR3: TGTGCCAGCAGCCCCGGGGGTCTTAATTCACCCCTCCACTTT. Translation gives CASSPGGLNSPLHF.

The V and J genes are TRBV15 and TRBJ2-5; TRBD2 matches 10 bases. The CDR3 runs to 13 residues. With 5 bases clipped from V and 5 bases from J, the junction kept 2 bases outside the gene matches. Germline V gene data show CDR1 as LNHNV and CDR2 as YYDKDF (reference sequence). CDR3 in amino acids: CATSRAGGETQYF. The CDR3, as DNA: TGTGCCACCAGCCGAGCGGGGGGGGAGACCCAGTACTTC.

This clone occurred a few times. This chain connects TRBV7-9 to TRBJ2-7; TRBD2 aligns across 11 bases. The germline CDR1 and CDR2 sequences are SEHNR and FQNEAQ (reference sequence). The CDR3 has 14 residues. With 3 bases clipped from V and 7 bases from J, the junction kept 5 bases outside the gene matches. CDR3 in amino acids: CASSFGTSGSEQYF. In DNA form, the CDR3 reads TGTGCCAGCAGCTTCGGGACTAGCGGATCAGAGCAGTACTTC. Filled out from reference TRBV7-9 and TRBJ2-7, the complete variable domain reads DTGVSQNPRHKITKRGQNVTFRCDPISEHNRLYWYRQTLGQGPEFLTYFQNEAQLEKSRLLSDRFSAERPKGSFSTLEIQRTEQGDSAMYLCASSFGTSGSEQYFGPGTRLTVT.

The rearrangement links TRBV29-1 to TRBJ2-4; D not certain. CDR1 is SQVTM and CDR2 is ANQGSEA in the germline V gene. This CDR3 comprises 13 residues. The germline V and J ends were trimmed by 7 bases and 0 bases, with 10 bases remaining between them. CDR3 nucleotides: TGCAGCGCCCTGTCAGTAGCCAAAAACATTCAGTACTTC. Protein sequence: CSALSVAKNIQYF.

The chain links TRBV27 to TRBJ1-6; D gene ambiguous. The CDR3 sequence is 12 residues long. Germline-derived CDR1 and CDR2 are MNHEY and SMNVEV (reference sequence). The V end lost 7 bases, the J end lost 7 bases, and 8 bases lay between the germline ends. In DNA, the CDR3 is TGTGCCAGCATGACATTCAATTCACCCCTCCACTTT. Residues: CASMTFNSPLHF.

This clone has only one observation. The rearrangement uses TRBV7-6 and TRBJ1-5, with D possibly TRBD1 on 5 matching bases. Germline V gene lookup returns CDR1 SGHVS and CDR2 FNYEAQ. The ends were cut back, 3 bases at V and 2 bases at J, with 11 bases in the middle. CDR3 length: 15 residues. DNA of the CDR3: TGTGCCAGCAGCTTGGGGCCCGGCCGCAATCAGCCCCAGCATTTT. Encoded protein: CASSLGPGRNQPQHF.

This chain joins TRBV11-2 and TRBJ1-1; no clear D gene. Trimming cost V 5 bases and J 0 bases, with 19 bases left between them. Looked up from germline, CDR1 is SGHAT and CDR2 is FQNNGV. The CDR3 has 17 amino acids. CDR3 sequence reads: CASSKTGGVVMNTEAFF. CDR3 DNA sequence: TGTGCCAGCAGCAAAACGGGCGGGGTCGTTATGAACACTGAAGCTTTCTTT.

The J gene is TRBJ1-1, the V gene TRBV29-1; D is ambiguous. V dropped 0 bases and J dropped 1 base, with 9 bases sitting between them. Germline values: CDR1 SQVTM, CDR2 ANQGSEA. The CDR3 runs to 14 residues. CDR3 sequence reads: CSVEDKYRNTEAFF. As DNA, the CDR3 is TGCAGCGTTGAAGATAAATATCGGAACACTGAAGCTTTCTTT.

V is TRBV6-5 and J is TRBJ2-7, with 8 positions matching TRBD1. After removal of 5 bases from V and 5 bases from J, the junction contained 8 bases not matched to a gene. This CDR3 contains 14 residues. Germline V CDR1 and CDR2: MNHEY, SVGAGI. The CDR3 loop is CASSTDREAHEQYF. Here the CDR3 DNA reads TGTGCCAGCAGTACGGACAGGGAAGCCCACGAGCAGTACTTC.

The chain is built from TRBV14 and TRBJ2-3; weak D call: TRBD2 (7 bases). V lost 4 bases and J 3 bases, leaving 20 bases between the germline ends. Germline-derived CDR1 and CDR2 are SGHDN and FVKESK. CDR3 length equals 17 residues. The chain's CDR3 is CASSPWAGAQGTDTQYF. DNA for the CDR3: TGTGCCAGCAGCCCCTGGGCGGGGGCTCAGGGGACAGATACGCAGTATTTT.